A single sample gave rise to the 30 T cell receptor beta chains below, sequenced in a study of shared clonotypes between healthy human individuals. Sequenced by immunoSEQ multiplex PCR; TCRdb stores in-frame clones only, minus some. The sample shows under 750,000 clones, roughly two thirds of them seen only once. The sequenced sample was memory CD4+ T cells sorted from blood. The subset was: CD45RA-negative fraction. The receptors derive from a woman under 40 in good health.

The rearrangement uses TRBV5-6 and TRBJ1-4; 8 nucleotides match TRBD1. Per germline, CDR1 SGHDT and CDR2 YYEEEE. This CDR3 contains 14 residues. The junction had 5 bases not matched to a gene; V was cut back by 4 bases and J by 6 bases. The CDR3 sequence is CASSRGQGDEKLFF. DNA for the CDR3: TGTGCCAGCAGCCGTGGACAGGGCGATGAAAAACTGTTTTTT.

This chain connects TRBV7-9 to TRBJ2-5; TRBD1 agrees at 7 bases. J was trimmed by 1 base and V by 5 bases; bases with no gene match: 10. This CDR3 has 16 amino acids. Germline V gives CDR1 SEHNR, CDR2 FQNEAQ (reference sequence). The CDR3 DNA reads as TGTGCCAGCAGCCCAGCCACCGGGACAGCCCAAGAGACCCAGTACTTC. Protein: CASSPATGTAQETQYF.

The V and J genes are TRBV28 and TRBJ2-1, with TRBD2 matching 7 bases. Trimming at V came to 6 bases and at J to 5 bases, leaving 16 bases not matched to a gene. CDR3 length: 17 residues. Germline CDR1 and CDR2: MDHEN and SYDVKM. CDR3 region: CASSTLWVAGLNNEQFF. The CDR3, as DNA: TGTGCCAGCAGCACCTTATGGGTAGCGGGTTTAAACAATGAGCAGTTCTTC.

The CDR3 reads CASSDRTAGNTIYF. CDR3 in DNA: TGTGCCAGCAGTGACCGGACGGCTGGAAACACCATATATTTT. The rearrangement joins TRBV2 to TRBJ1-3; D remains ambiguous. With 3 bases removed from V and 2 bases from J, the gap between germline ends came to 8 bases. The V gene's germline CDR1 is SNHLY and CDR2 FYNNEI. This CDR3 region has 14 residues.

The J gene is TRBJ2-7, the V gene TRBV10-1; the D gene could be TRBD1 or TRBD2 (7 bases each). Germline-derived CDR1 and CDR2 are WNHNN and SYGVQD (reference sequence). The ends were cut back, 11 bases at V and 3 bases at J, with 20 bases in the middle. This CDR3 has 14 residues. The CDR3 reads CACFGGDRYYEQYF. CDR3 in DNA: TGCGCCTGCTTTGGGGGGGACAGATACTACGAGCAGTACTTC.

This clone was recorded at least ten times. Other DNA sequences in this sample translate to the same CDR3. CDR3 loop: CASKRLAGVNEQFF. The CDR3 coding sequence is TGTGCCAGCAAACGACTAGCGGGAGTCAATGAGCAGTTCTTC. The chain carries TRBV2 and TRBJ2-1; 12 positions agree with TRBD2. Germline CDR1 SNHLY, CDR2 FYNNEI. The CDR3 is 14 residues long. V was pared by 7 bases and J by 6 bases, with 4 bases of the junction left unmatched. The full variable domain, in which reference TRBV2 and TRBJ2-1 provide the parts outside the CDR3, is EPEVTQTPSHQVTQMGQEVILRCVPISNHLYFYWYRQILGQKVEFLVSFYNNEISEKSEIFDDQFSVERPDGSNFTLKIRSTKLEDSAMYFCASKRLAGVNEQFFGPGTRLTVL.

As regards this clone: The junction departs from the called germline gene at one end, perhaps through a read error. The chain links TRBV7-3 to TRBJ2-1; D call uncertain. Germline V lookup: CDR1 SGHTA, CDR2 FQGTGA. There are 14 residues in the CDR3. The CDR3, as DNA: TGCGCCAGCAGCCAAGATCGATCTTACAATGAGCAGTTCTTC. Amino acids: CASSQDRSYNEQFF.

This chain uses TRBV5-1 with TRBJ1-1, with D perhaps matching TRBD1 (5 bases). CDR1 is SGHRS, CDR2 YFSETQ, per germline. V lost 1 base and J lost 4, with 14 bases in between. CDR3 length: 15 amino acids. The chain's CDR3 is CASSLFRSGITEAFF. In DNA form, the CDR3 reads TGCGCCAGCAGCTTGTTCCGGTCAGGGATCACTGAAGCTTTCTTT.

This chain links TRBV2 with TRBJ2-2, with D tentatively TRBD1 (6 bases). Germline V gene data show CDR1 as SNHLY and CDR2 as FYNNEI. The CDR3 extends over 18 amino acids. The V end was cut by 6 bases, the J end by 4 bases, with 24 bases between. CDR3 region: CASRARGGLNAVTGELFF. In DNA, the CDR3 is TGTGCCAGCAGGGCGAGAGGGGGTCTAAACGCGGTCACCGGGGAGCTGTTTTTT.

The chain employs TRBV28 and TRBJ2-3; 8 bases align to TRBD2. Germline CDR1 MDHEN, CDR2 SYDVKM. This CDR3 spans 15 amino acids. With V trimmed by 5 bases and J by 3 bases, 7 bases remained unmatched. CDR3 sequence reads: CASSSIAGRTDTQYF. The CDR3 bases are TGTGCCAGCAGTAGTATAGCGGGACGTACAGATACGCAGTATTTT.

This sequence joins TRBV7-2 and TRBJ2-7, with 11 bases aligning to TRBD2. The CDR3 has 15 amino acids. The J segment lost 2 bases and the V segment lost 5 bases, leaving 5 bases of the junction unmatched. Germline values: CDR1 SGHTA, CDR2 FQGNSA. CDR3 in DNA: TGTGCCAGCAGCCCATCACTAGCGGGAGCCTACGAGCAGTACTTC. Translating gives CASSPSLAGAYEQYF.

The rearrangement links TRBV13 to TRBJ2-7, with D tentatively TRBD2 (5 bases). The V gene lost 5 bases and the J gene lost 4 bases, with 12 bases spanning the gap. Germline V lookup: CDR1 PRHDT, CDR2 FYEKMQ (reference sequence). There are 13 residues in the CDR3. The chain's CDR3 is CASSPQGRYEQYF. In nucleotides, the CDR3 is TGTGCCAGCAGCCCCCAAGGGAGATACGAGCAGTACTTC.

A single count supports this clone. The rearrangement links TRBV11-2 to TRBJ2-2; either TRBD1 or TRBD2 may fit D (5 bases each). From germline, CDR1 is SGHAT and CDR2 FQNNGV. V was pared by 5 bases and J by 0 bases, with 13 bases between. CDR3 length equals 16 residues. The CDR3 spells CASSPGRIPNTGELFF. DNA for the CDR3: TGTGCCAGCAGCCCGGGGCGGATCCCGAACACCGGGGAGCTGTTTTTT.

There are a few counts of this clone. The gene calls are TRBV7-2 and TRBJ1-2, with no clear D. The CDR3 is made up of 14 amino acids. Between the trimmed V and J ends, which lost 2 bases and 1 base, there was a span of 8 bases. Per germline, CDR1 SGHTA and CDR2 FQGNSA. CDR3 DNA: TGTGCCAGCAGCTTACTTACAGTTAACTATGGCTACACCTTC. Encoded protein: CASSLLTVNYGYTF. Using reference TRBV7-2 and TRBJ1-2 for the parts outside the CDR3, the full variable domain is GAGVSQSPSNKVTEKGKDVELRCDPISGHTALYWYRQSLGQGLEFLIYFQGNSAPDKSGLPSDRFSAERTGGSVSTLTIQRTQQEDSAVYLCASSLLTVNYGYTFGSGTRLTVV.

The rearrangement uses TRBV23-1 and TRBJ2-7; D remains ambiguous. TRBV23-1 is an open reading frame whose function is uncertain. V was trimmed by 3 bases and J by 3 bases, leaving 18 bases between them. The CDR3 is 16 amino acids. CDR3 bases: TGCGCCAGCAGTCATATTCTCGTCGGGTGGGACTACGAGCAGTACTTC. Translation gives CASSHILVGWDYEQYF.

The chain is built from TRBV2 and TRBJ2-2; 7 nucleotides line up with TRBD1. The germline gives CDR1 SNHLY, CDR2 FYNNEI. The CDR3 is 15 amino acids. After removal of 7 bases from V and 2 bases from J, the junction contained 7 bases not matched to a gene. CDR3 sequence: CASKVGTANTGELFF. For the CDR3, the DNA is TGTGCCAGCAAAGTTGGGACAGCTAACACCGGGGAGCTGTTTTTT.

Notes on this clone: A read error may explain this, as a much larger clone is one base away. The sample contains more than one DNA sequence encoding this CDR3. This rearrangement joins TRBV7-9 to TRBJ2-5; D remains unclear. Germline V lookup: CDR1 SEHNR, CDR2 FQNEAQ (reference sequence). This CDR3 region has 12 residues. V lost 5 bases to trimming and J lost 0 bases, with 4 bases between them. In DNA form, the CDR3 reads TGTGCCAGCAGCCCGTACCAAGAGACCCAGTACTTC. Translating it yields CASSPYQETQYF.

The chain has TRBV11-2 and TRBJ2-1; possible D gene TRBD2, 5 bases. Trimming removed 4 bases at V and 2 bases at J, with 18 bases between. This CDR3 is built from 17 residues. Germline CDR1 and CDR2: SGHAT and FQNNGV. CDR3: CASSSSGLAGTYNEQFF. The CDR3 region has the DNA TGTGCCAGCAGCTCCTCTGGGCTAGCAGGAACCTACAATGAGCAGTTCTTC.

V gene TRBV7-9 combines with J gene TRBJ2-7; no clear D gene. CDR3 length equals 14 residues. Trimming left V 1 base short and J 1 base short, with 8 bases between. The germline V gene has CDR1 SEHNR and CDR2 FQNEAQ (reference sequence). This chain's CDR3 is CASSLEGQSYEQYF. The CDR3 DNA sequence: TGTGCCAGCAGCTTAGAGGGCCAGTCCTACGAGCAGTACTTC.

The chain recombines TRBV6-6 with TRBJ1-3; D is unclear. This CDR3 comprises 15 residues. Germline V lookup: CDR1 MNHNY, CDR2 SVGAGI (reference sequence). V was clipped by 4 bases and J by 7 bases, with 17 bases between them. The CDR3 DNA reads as TGTGCCAGCAGTTCCTTCGATGTGGGTGGGAACACCATATATTTT. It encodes CASSSFDVGGNTIYF.

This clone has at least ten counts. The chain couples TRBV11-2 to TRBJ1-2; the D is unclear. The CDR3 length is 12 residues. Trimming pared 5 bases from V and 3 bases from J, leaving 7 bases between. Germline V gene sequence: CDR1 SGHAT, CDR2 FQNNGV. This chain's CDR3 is CASSRQYYGYTF. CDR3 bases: TGTGCCAGCAGCCGGCAGTACTATGGCTACACCTTC.

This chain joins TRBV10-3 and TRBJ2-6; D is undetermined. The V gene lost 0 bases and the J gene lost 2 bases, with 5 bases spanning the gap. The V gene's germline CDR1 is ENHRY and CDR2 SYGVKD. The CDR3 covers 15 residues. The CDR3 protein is CAISESPPGANVLTF. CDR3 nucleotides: TGTGCCATCAGTGAGTCACCCCCTGGGGCCAACGTCCTGACTTTC.

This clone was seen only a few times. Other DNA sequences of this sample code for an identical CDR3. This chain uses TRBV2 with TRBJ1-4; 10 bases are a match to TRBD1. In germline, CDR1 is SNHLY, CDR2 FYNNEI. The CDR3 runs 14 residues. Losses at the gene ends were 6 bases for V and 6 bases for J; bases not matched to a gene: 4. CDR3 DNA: TGTGCCAGCAGGCCGACAGGGGGCTATGAAAAACTGTTTTTT. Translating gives CASRPTGGYEKLFF.

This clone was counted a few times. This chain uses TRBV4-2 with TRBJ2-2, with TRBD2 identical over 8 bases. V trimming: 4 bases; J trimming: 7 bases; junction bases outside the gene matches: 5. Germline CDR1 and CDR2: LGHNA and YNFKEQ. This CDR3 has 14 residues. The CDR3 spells CASSPGLVGGELFF. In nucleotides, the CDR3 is TGTGCCAGCAGCCCGGGACTAGTCGGCGGGGAGCTGTTTTTT.

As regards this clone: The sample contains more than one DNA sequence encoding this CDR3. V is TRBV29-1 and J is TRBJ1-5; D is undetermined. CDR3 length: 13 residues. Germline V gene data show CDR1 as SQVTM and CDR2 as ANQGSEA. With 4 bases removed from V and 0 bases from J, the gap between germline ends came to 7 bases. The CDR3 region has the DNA TGCAGCGTTGCACGGGATAGCAATCAGCCCCAGCATTTT. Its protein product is CSVARDSNQPQHF.

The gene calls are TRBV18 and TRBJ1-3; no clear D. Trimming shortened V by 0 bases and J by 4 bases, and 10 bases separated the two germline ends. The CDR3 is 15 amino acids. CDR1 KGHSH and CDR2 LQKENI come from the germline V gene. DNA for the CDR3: TGTGCCAGCTCACCACCTCGGGAAAGCGGAAACACCATATATTTT. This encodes CASSPPRESGNTIYF.

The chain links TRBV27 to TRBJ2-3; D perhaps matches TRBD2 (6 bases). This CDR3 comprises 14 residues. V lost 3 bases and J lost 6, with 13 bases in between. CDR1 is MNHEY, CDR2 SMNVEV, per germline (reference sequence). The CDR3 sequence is CASSFRETADTQYF. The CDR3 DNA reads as TGTGCCAGCAGTTTTCGGGAGACGGCGGATACGCAGTATTTT.

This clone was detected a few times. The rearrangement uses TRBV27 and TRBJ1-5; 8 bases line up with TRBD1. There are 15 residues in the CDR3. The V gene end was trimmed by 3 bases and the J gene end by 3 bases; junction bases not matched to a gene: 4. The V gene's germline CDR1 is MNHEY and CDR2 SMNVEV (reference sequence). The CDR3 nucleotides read TGTGCCAGCAGTTTCCTGGACAGGGTCAATCAGCCCCAGCATTTT. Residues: CASSFLDRVNQPQHF.

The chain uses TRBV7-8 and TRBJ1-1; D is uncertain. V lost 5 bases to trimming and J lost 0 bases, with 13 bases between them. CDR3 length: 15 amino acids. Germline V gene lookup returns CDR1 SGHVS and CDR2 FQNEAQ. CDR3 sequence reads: CASSQPRAVNTEAFF. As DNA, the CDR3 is TGTGCCAGCAGCCAACCAAGAGCGGTGAACACTGAAGCTTTCTTT.

CDR3 sequence: CASRQTSSTDTQYF. Here the CDR3 DNA reads TGTGCCAGCCGACAGACTTCGAGCACAGATACGCAGTATTTT. The chain links TRBV2 to TRBJ2-3; tentatively, D is TRBD1 (5 bases). Germline V gives CDR1 SNHLY, CDR2 FYNNEI. The CDR3 length is 14 residues. The V gene lost 8 bases and the J gene lost 0 bases, with 12 bases spanning the gap.